The 28 T cell receptor beta chains below all came from one sample that was sequenced in a study of blood T cells in healthy people across ages. A second PCR of roughly 7 to 11 cycles used a sample-barcoded 5' primer and a J-beta primer mix. MiXCR, applied by TCRdb to the 5' RACE reads, yields one record per CDR3 protein. The sample carries hundreds of thousands of distinct CDR3 sequences, more than 25% recorded once. Sequencing was performed on blood. The origin of the receptors is a woman of 80 years or more in good health.

This clonotype was detected ten times or more. This chain links TRBV18 with TRBJ2-7, with unresolved D. The CDR3 runs 11 residues. The V gene lost 6 bases and the J gene lost 5 bases, with 8 bases spanning the gap. Germline V gene sequence: CDR1 KGHSH, CDR2 LQKENI. CDR3 nucleotide sequence: TGTGCCAGCTCCCCCCAAGACGAGCAGTACTTC. Its protein product is CASSPQDEQYF.

The V gene is TRBV9, the J gene TRBJ1-1, with a possible D match to TRBD1 (5 bases). V dropped 3 bases and J dropped 2 bases, with 17 bases sitting between them. This CDR3 comprises 16 residues. Germline-derived CDR1 and CDR2 are SGDLS and YYNGEE. CDR3 nucleotide sequence: TGTGCCAGCAGCGCCTCCCCTCAGGGCCCCAACACTGAAGCTTTCTTT. Translation gives CASSASPQGPNTEAFF.

As for this clonotype: With a much larger clone just one base away, this may be a read error. The chain employs TRBV6-2 or TRBV6-3 and TRBJ1-2, with D possibly being TRBD1 (6 bases). Germline values: CDR1 MNHEY, CDR2 SVGEGT. The CDR3 totals 13 residues. The CDR3 sequence: CASSTDRPGGCTF. The CDR3 nucleotides read TGTGCCAGCAGTACTGACAGGCCCGGAGGCTGCACCTTC.

This clonotype appeared a single time. The chain uses TRBV20-1 and TRBJ2-5; D gene uncertain. This CDR3 has 15 residues. Trimming stripped 0 bases from V and 1 base from J, with 12 bases between. The germline gives CDR1 DFQATT, CDR2 SNEGSKA (reference sequence). CDR3 DNA: TGCAGTGCTAGAGACCCCGGACGGACCCAAGAGACCCAGTACTTC. This encodes CSARDPGRTQETQYF.

The rearrangement joins TRBV12-3 or TRBV12-4 to TRBJ2-2, with 16 bases that match TRBD2. Trimming took 3 bases from V and 4 from J; bases not matched to a gene: 11. This CDR3 contains 20 residues. CDR3 amino acids: CASSFVSGLAGGLGTGELFF. The CDR3 bases are TGTGCCAGCAGTTTTGTTTCGGGACTAGCGGGGGGGCTCGGCACCGGGGAGCTGTTTTTT.

This clonotype appeared many times. The chain is built from TRBV15 and TRBJ2-5; D is uncertain. Germline CDR1 is LNHNV and CDR2 is YYDKDF (reference sequence). With 0 bases removed from V and 5 bases from J, the gap between germline ends came to 13 bases. CDR3 length: 15 amino acids. In DNA form, the CDR3 reads TGTGCCACCAGCAGAGATCCCACCGCCCCGGAGACCCAGTACTTC. Protein sequence: CATSRDPTAPETQYF.

This clonotype occurred many times. The chain carries TRBV7-2 and TRBJ2-3, with D possibly TRBD2 on 6 matching bases. The CDR3 is 15 amino acids. Deletions cut 5 bases from V and 1 base from J, with 13 bases between. Germline loops: CDR1 SGHTA, CDR2 FQGNSA. CDR3 bases: TGTGCCAGCAGCCTTCTGGGACTCCGCACAGATACGCAGTATTTT. Amino acid sequence: CASSLLGLRTDTQYF.

The chain uses TRBV3-1 and TRBJ2-2, with a weak D call TRBD1 (5 bases). CDR3 length: 14 residues. Per the germline V gene, CDR1 is LGHDT and CDR2 is YNNKEL (reference sequence). Between the trimmed V and J ends, which lost 4 bases and 2 bases, there was a span of 8 bases. The DNA of the CDR3 is TGTGCCAGCAGCCGGTGGGGCAACACCGGGGAGCTGTTTTTT. Encoded protein: CASSRWGNTGELFF.

Ten or more counts support this clonotype. The V call is TRBV7-2, the J call TRBJ2-3, with 9 nucleotides matching TRBD2. Trimming removed 6 bases from V and 1 base from J; junction bases left unmatched: 8. The CDR3 covers 16 residues. Germline lookup yields CDR1 SGHTA and CDR2 FQGNSA. The CDR3 here is CASSFLIAGGTDTQYF. CDR3 DNA: TGTGCCAGCAGTTTTCTTATAGCGGGGGGCACAGATACGCAGTATTTT.

The CDR3 reads CASSLAGDRSTEAFF. The DNA of the CDR3 is TGTGCCAGCAGCTTAGCGGGGGATCGTTCCACTGAAGCTTTCTTT. The chain carries TRBV7-9 and TRBJ1-1; tentatively, D is TRBD1 (5 bases). This CDR3 spans 15 amino acids. From germline, CDR1 is SEHNR and CDR2 FQNEAQ (reference sequence). Trimming pared 0 bases from V and 4 bases from J, leaving 12 bases between.

The chain recombines TRBV19 with TRBJ2-7; D may correspond to TRBD1 or TRBD2 (6 bases each). Germline values: CDR1 LNHDA, CDR2 SQIVND (reference sequence). The CDR3 totals 13 residues. V gave up 7 bases and J gave up 4 bases, with 14 bases separating them. CDR3: CASNAGGGYEQYF. Written as DNA, the CDR3 is TGTGCCAGTAATGCCGGGGGCGGTTACGAGCAGTACTTC.

This clonotype was seen many times. The rearrangement uses TRBV25-1 and TRBJ2-3; TRBD2 might be the D (6 bases). V dropped 8 bases and J dropped 0 bases, with 9 bases sitting between them. This CDR3 spans 13 amino acids. Per the germline V gene, CDR1 is MGHDK and CDR2 is SYGVNS. The CDR3 protein is CASGEASTDTQYF. The CDR3 DNA sequence: TGTGCCAGCGGGGAGGCTAGCACAGATACGCAGTATTTT.

The genes are TRBV20-1 and TRBJ2-3; D call uncertain. V was cut by 0 bases and J by 5 bases, with 9 bases left in between. Per germline, CDR1 DFQATT and CDR2 SNEGSKA (reference sequence). There are 13 residues in the CDR3. The CDR3 protein is CSARDVQRDTQYF. DNA for the CDR3: TGCAGTGCTAGAGATGTCCAGAGAGATACGCAGTATTTT.

As to this clonotype: At one of its ends the junction is not consistent with the germline gene, which may arise from a read error. The V gene is TRBV4-2, the J gene TRBJ2-1, with 7 positions matching TRBD2. CDR1 and CDR2 from the germline V gene are LGHNA and YNFKEQ. The CDR3 extends over 17 amino acids. This chain's CDR3 is CASSQDGGGGKGNKQFF. Written as DNA, the CDR3 is TGTGCCAGCAGCCAAGACGGCGGCGGGGGAAAGGGCAATAAGCAGTTCTTC.

The chain has TRBV6-2 or TRBV6-3 and TRBJ1-1, with D perhaps TRBD1 (5 bases). Germline-derived CDR1 and CDR2 are MNHEY and SVGEGT. The V end lost 6 bases, the J end lost 11 bases, and 16 bases lay between the germline ends. This CDR3 is built from 12 residues. For the CDR3, the DNA is TGTGCCAGCAGCCGGTCTGATGGGGGGGCTTTCTTT. Translation gives CASSRSDGGAFF.

This clonotype occurred many times. The chain couples TRBV20-1 to TRBJ2-7, with D perhaps TRBD2 (6 bases). Germline V gene lookup returns CDR1 DFQATT and CDR2 SNEGSKA (reference sequence). The V and J ends lost 1 base and 5 bases respectively, with 12 bases between them. The CDR3 loop spans 13 amino acids. For the CDR3, the DNA is TGCAGTGCTAGAGGCGGGGTGAGGGACGAGCAGTACTTC. It translates to CSARGGVRDEQYF.

Concerning this clonotype: A much more abundant neighbour one base away suggests this may be a read error. J is TRBJ2-3 and V is TRBV7-6, with TRBD2 matching over 8 bases. Germline CDR1 and CDR2: SGHVS and FNYEAQ. CDR3 length: 17 residues. The CDR3 DNA reads TGTGCCAGCAGCCCCACGGGGACTAGAGTGGGGAGGGATACGCCGTATTTT. It specifies CASSPTGTRVGRDTPYF.

This chain connects TRBV14 to TRBJ2-3, with a possible D match to TRBD1 (5 bases). The ends were cut back, 1 base at V and 0 bases at J, with 17 bases in the middle. Looked up from germline, CDR1 is SGHDN and CDR2 is FVKESK. The CDR3 consists of 18 residues. The CDR3: CASSQGVVRATSTDTQYF. The CDR3 region has the DNA TGTGCCAGCAGCCAAGGGGTGGTCAGGGCTACTAGCACAGATACGCAGTATTTT.

Notes on this clonotype: Compared with germline, one end of the junction differs, possibly owing to a read error. The rearrangement joins TRBV6-2 or TRBV6-3 to TRBJ2-1; D call uncertain. CDR1 and CDR2 from the germline V gene are MNHEY and SVGEGT. There are 13 residues in the CDR3. CDR3 DNA: TGTGCCAGCAGTTACGTCGGGTACAATAAGCAGTTCTTC. As protein: CASSYVGYNKQFF.

The sample holds many counts of this clonotype. The chain uses TRBV20-1 and TRBJ2-3, with D maybe TRBD2 (7 bases). The CDR3 is 13 amino acids. The V end was cut by 4 bases, the J end by 13 bases, with 21 bases between. Germline V gene sequence: CDR1 DFQATT, CDR2 SNEGSKA (reference sequence). The CDR3 is CSANRRGDKREYF. The CDR3 DNA is TGCAGTGCTAATAGACGGGGGGACAAAAGGGAGTATTTT.

This clonotype has only a few counts. J is TRBJ1-2 and V is TRBV20-1; D ambiguous. Deletions cut 5 bases from V and 4 bases from J, with 17 bases between. CDR3 length: 14 residues. From germline, CDR1 is DFQATT and CDR2 SNEGSKA (reference sequence). The CDR3 DNA reads TGCAGTGCTCCTCGGGGAGCGGCTTCCTATGGCTACACCTTC. Its translation is CSAPRGAASYGYTF.

This clonotype was recorded at least ten times. The chain recombines TRBV20-1 with TRBJ2-7; 11 positions agree with TRBD2. Germline V gives CDR1 DFQATT, CDR2 SNEGSKA (reference sequence). The CDR3 consists of 14 residues. V lost 5 bases and J lost 5; bases outside the gene matches: 8. CDR3 sequence (DNA): TGCAGTGCTTTTAGCGGGGGGGCGATACACGAGCAGTACTTC. It encodes CSAFSGGAIHEQYF.

This clonotype appeared once. This chain uses TRBV5-6 with TRBJ2-3; maybe TRBD1 (5 bases). The V end lost 2 bases, the J end lost 6 bases, and 13 bases lay between the germline ends. The germline gives CDR1 SGHDT, CDR2 YYEEEE. The CDR3 runs 14 residues. The CDR3 here is CASSLSTPGDTQYF. The DNA for the CDR3 is TGTGCCAGCAGCTTAAGTACGCCAGGGGATACGCAGTATTTT.

The chain joins TRBV7-2 to TRBJ1-3; D gene ambiguous. From germline, CDR1 is SGHTA and CDR2 FQGNSA. V lost 1 base, J lost 0 bases, and 4 bases lay in between. This CDR3 comprises 14 residues. The CDR3 region is CASSLEISGNTIYF. The CDR3 DNA is TGTGCCAGCAGCTTAGAGATCTCTGGAAACACCATATATTTT.

At least ten counts were recorded for this clonotype. The genes are TRBV11-2 and TRBJ2-3; 9 nucleotides align to TRBD1. The CDR3 is 16 amino acids. CDR1 SGHAT and CDR2 FQNNGV come from the germline V gene. Trimming took 7 bases from V and 2 from J; bases not matched to a gene: 10. CDR3: CASNRQGQGYTDTQYF. The CDR3 DNA is TGTGCCAGCAACAGACAAGGACAGGGGTACACAGATACGCAGTATTTT.

Comments on this clonotype: This sequence may be a read error, since a much larger clone differs from it by one base. The rearrangement joins TRBV6-6 to TRBJ2-4, with D perhaps given as TRBD1 or TRBD2 (5 bases each). The CDR3 has 14 amino acids. Germline V CDR1 and CDR2: MNHNY, SVGAGI (reference sequence). The V end lost 6 bases, the J end lost 5 bases, and 14 bases lay between the germline ends. In nucleotides, the CDR3 is TGTGCCAGCAGGCAAGACCCGGGGCAAAACATTCAGTACTTC. It specifies CASRQDPGQNIQYF.

V usage is TRBV6-6 and J usage is TRBJ1-2; D ambiguous. Trimming pared 1 base from V and 6 bases from J, leaving 12 bases between. The CDR3 has 14 residues. Germline assignment: CDR1 MNHNY and CDR2 SVGAGI (reference sequence). CDR3 residues: CASSYFPGADGYTF. In DNA form, the CDR3 reads TGTGCCAGCAGTTACTTTCCGGGAGCTGATGGCTACACCTTC.

The gene calls are TRBV3-1 and TRBJ1-1; TRBD1 matches at 7 bases. V lost 8 bases and J lost 5; bases outside the gene matches: 17. The CDR3 has 16 residues. Germline values: CDR1 LGHDT, CDR2 YNNKEL (reference sequence). The chain's CDR3 is CASGGAKGASRTEAFF. As DNA, the CDR3 is TGTGCCAGCGGAGGGGCCAAGGGGGCATCGAGGACTGAAGCTTTCTTT.